These T cell receptor beta chains were read from a single sample in a study of siplizumab effects on memory and regulatory T cells. This table comes from immunoSEQ multiplex PCR, and its TCRdb copy is limited to in-frame clones, with some not included. The data show some 100,000 clones, with roughly 94% seen just once and approximately 1.5% held by the top ten. Specimen: non-Treg CD4+ T cells sorted from blood. All receptors come from a human donor in good health. Both conserved end residues are part of each CDR3. Each record gives: D gene, V gene, J gene, clone size, CDR3 DNA, CDR3 protein. D genes are given only for firm matches. Rows give clone size only sometimes, using once, few, many, or a class for an expanded clone.

>TRBD2|TRBV30|TRBJ2-3|.
TGTGCCTGGGCTGGAAGGGCGGGAGGGCTCGCAGATACGCAGTATTTT
CAWAGRAGGLADTQYF
>TRBD2|TRBV5-1|TRBJ2-3|.
TGCGCCAGCAGCTCCCCTAGCGGGAGTCAGTATTTT
CASSSPSGSQYF
>.|TRBV6-4|TRBJ1-5|.
TGTGCCAGCAGTGACGACGGGAGGCAGCCCCAGCATTTT
CASSDDGRQPQHF
>.|TRBV2|TRBJ1-5|.
TGTGCCAGCAGTTCCCCGGACAGAGGCAATCAGCCCCAGCATTTT
CASSSPDRGNQPQHF
>.|TRBV10-3|TRBJ2-7|.
TGTGCCATCGGGGGGAGTTTGTACGAGCAGTACTTC
CAIGGSLYEQYF
>.|TRBV28|TRBJ1-5|.
TGTGCCAGCAGTTTTCAAGACAGAAATCAGCCCCAGCATTTT
CASSFQDRNQPQHF
>TRBD1|TRBV28|TRBJ2-3|.
TGTGCCAGCAGTTTGCCCCCCCAGGGGGCATGGGATACGCAGTATTTT
CASSLPPQGAWDTQYF
>TRBD1|TRBV5-1|TRBJ1-2|.
TGCGCCAGCAGCCCGACCTATAAGGACAGGGATGGCTACACCTTC
CASSPTYKDRDGYTF
>TRBD2|TRBV28|TRBJ2-1|.
TGTGCCAGCAGTTTTCGACTAGCGGGGGACAATGAGCAGTTCTTC
CASSFRLAGDNEQFF
>.|TRBV30|TRBJ1-6|once
TGTGCCTGGAGTGTACGACAGCTGTATTCACCCCTCCACTTT
CAWSVRQLYSPLHF
>TRBD1|TRBV5-8|TRBJ2-7|.
TGTGCCAGCAGCCTGGCCTATGGGACAGGGGGATCCTACGAGCAGTACTTC
CASSLAYGTGGSYEQYF
>TRBD2|TRBV9|TRBJ2-3|.
TGTGCCAGCAGCCCAACGGGTGGGGGAGGGGCCCGCACAGATACGCAGTATTTT
CASSPTGGGGARTDTQYF
>.|TRBV5-1|TRBJ1-2|once
TGCGCCAGCAGCTTGGATGGAGGCAGGGCCTATGGCTACACCTTC
CASSLDGGRAYGYTF
>.|TRBV9|TRBJ2-1|.
TGTGCCAGCAGCTCACCAGGGAAAGAGCAGTTCTTC
CASSSPGKEQFF
>.|TRBV5-4|TRBJ2-5|once
TGTGCCAGCAGCTCGCGGACCCCTGGGGGCCAAGAGACCCAGTACTTC
CASSSRTPGGQETQYF
>.|TRBV29-1|TRBJ1-1|.
TGCAGCGTTGCCAAACCCACGAACACTGAAGCTTTCTTT
CSVAKPTNTEAFF
>.|TRBV7-9|TRBJ2-5|.
TGTGCCAGCAGCTTAGTTGTTAGCGACCAAGAGACCCAGTACTTC
CASSLVVSDQETQYF
>.|TRBV7-8|TRBJ2-4|.
TGTGCCAGCAGCCGACTAGGTGAGGATCAGTACTTC
CASSRLGEDQYF
>.|TRBV11-3|TRBJ1-1|.
TGTGCCAGCAGCTTCGGACACCTGAACACTGAAGCTTTCTTT
CASSFGHLNTEAFF
>.|TRBV5-6|TRBJ1-5|.
TGTGCCAGCAGCTTGTTTGGGTCGGACCAGCCCCAGCATTTT
CASSLFGSDQPQHF
>.|TRBV14|TRBJ1-4|.
TGTGCCAGCAGCCAAGAAAGGAGGGTATATCTAGATGAAAAACTGTTTTTT
CASSQERRVYLDEKLFF
>.|TRBV6-5|TRBJ2-5|.
TGTGCCAGCAGCTGGGAAATTGAGACCCAGTACTTC
CASSWEIETQYF
>.|TRBV7-3|TRBJ1-1|.
TGTGCCAGCAGCTTAGGGAAAGGACAGTTTTATGAAGCTTTCTTT
CASSLGKGQFYEAFF
>.|TRBV19|TRBJ1-4|once
TGTGCCAGTAGCACCATAGCAACTAATGAAAAACTGTTTTTT
CASSTIATNEKLFF
>.|TRBV25-1|TRBJ1-5|.
TGTGCCAGCAGTGAAACGGGACACTTTCAGCCCCAGCATTTT
CASSETGHFQPQHF
>TRBD1|TRBV11-2|TRBJ2-1|.
TGTGCCAGCAGCCCGACCGGGACAGGGGGCGGCAAAGGTCTTGAGCAGTTCTTC
CASSPTGTGGGKGLEQFF
>TRBD1|TRBV28|TRBJ1-2|.
TGTGCCAGCAGTCCAAAAACTTGGGACAGGAAGACTGACCGATATGGCTACACCTTC
CASSPKTWDRKTDRYGYTF
>.|TRBV7-6|TRBJ2-7|.
TGTGCCAGCACACGGGGTTGGAGCTACGAGCAGTACTTC
CASTRGWSYEQYF
>.|TRBV30|TRBJ2-7|.
TGTGCCTGGACAGACTTACCGGCTGACCCGAGCATATACTTC
CAWTDLPADPSIYF
>TRBD2|TRBV4-1|TRBJ2-5|.
TGCGCCAGCAGCGGGGCTGGAGCGGGAGGAGAGACCCAGTACTTC
CASSGAGAGGETQYF
>.|TRBV28|TRBJ1-2|.
TGTGCCAGCTTGTCTGGCCCAGGGAGAATTTTAGGTGGCTACACCTTC
CASLSGPGRILGGYTF
>.|TRBV27|TRBJ2-2|.
TGTGCCAGCAGTTTGCTAGGGGTACCCGGGGAGCTGTTTTTT
CASSLLGVPGELFF